The T cell receptor beta chain described here comes from a study of CD8+ T cells in alopecia areata. Described treatment: oral pan-JAK inhibitor, 5-10 mg twice daily. Study-wide findings and caveats: Since there was just one nonresponder, nobody can yet say how baseline CD8+ expansion ties to response. Tofacitinib significantly lowered scalp clonality and expanded CD8+ clones among the top 100. Affected lesional scalp, above all in alopecia totalis/universalis, was more clonal than normal scalp. Tofacitinib did not eliminate many expanded lesional clones from scalp or blood.

This clone appeared a few times. What it recognizes is unknown. Extracted RNA was reverse transcribed into cDNA, the sequencing template. The protocol was immunoSEQ multiplex PCR, while the TCRdb copy is restricted to in-frame clones and leaves out a portion. The data show about 200,000 clones, with roughly three fifths seen just once and approximately 3.3% held by the top ten. The CDR3 runs 14 residues. V was pared by 2 bases and J by 6 bases, with 11 bases between. The germline gives CDR1 KGHSH, CDR2 LQKENI. This specimen consisted of CD4+ T cells sorted from blood, obtained at week 4, from a patient treated with tofacitinib. This sequence originates from a human donor with alopecia areata. The J gene is TRBJ2-1, the V gene TRBV18, with a possible D match to TRBD1 (6 bases). The CDR3 reads CASSPAGATNEQFF. In nucleotides, the CDR3 is TGTGCCAGCTCACCAGCAGGGGCGACCAATGAGCAGTTCTTC.